These 7 T cell receptor beta chains originate from one sample sequenced in a study of immune characterization of retroperitoneal liposarcoma. In TCRdb, the PCR reads were re-called with MiXCR into one record per CDR3 protein. The sample lists 7,000 to 10,000 distinct CDR3 sequences, about two fifths occurring once. The sample consisted of tumor tissue. These receptors were taken from a male donor with retroperitoneal liposarcoma.

This clonotype was found a few times. The chain joins TRBV27 to TRBJ2-1, with D unresolved. This CDR3 is 16 amino acids long. V lost 5 bases and J 5 bases, leaving 19 bases between the germline ends. From germline, CDR1 is MNHEY and CDR2 SMNVEV (reference sequence). The CDR3 coding sequence is TGTGCCAGCAGTCCCTCCATAGCTATCCAACACAATGAGCAGTTCTTC. Translated: CASSPSIAIQHNEQFF.

The chain recombines TRBV6-1 with TRBJ2-3, with 14 bases aligning to TRBD2. This CDR3 has 15 amino acids. Trimming at V came to 6 bases and at J to 1 base, leaving 0 bases not matched to a gene. Germline CDR1 and CDR2: MNHNS and SASEGT. This CDR3 reads CASRTSGGGTDTQYF. CDR3 nucleotides: TGTGCCAGCAGGACTAGCGGGGGGGGCACAGATACGCAGTATTTT.

Relative to its sample, this clonotype is large. The chain couples TRBV7-2 to TRBJ2-3, with TRBD2 as a possible D gene (5 bases). Germline CDR1 SGHTA, CDR2 FQGNSA. V was shortened by 4 bases and J by 0 bases, with 14 bases between the two germline ends. The CDR3 consists of 16 residues. The CDR3 nucleotides read TGTGCCAGCAGCTCACAGCGGACTCTAAGCACAGATACGCAGTATTTT. The encoded protein is CASSSQRTLSTDTQYF.

The CDR3: CASSYMVGSYEQYF. The CDR3 DNA reads TGTGCCAGCAGTTACATGGTGGGGTCCTACGAGCAGTACTTC. This rearrangement joins TRBV6-5 to TRBJ2-1; D unresolved. The J call may not be correct, given that the DNA end is closer to TRBJ2-7. Germline V gives CDR1 MNHEY, CDR2 SVGAGI. This CDR3 is 14 amino acids long.

The rearrangement joins TRBV12-3 or TRBV12-4 to TRBJ2-5; tentative D call: TRBD2 (6 bases). Trimming took 5 bases from V and 4 from J, leaving 14 bases between them. CDR3 length: 14 residues. Here the CDR3 DNA reads TGTGCCAGCAGTCCGGGCGGGGACCTAGAGACCCAGTACTTC. Its translation: CASSPGGDLETQYF.

This clonotype came up a few times. The rearrangement uses TRBV7-9 and TRBJ2-3; D gene unclear. The DNA end is a closer match to TRBJ2-7, so the J assignment may be wrong. CDR1 and CDR2 (germline): SEHNR, FQNEAQ (reference sequence). The CDR3 loop spans 13 amino acids. This CDR3 is CASSSASTYEQYF. As DNA, the CDR3 is TGTGCCAGCTCCTCGGCCAGCACCTACGAGCAGTACTTC.

This clonotype was seen a few times. The chain has TRBV6-2 or TRBV6-3 and TRBJ2-3; D remains ambiguous. The V and J ends lost 1 base and 0 bases respectively, with 14 bases between them. Per the germline V gene, CDR1 is MNHEY and CDR2 is SVGEGT. The length of the CDR3 is 17 residues. The CDR3 here is CASSYFGLFPSTDTQYF. For the CDR3, the DNA is TGTGCCAGCAGTTACTTCGGGCTCTTCCCTAGCACAGATACGCAGTATTTT.